What follows are 20 T cell receptor beta chains derived from one specimen sequenced in a study of blood T cell repertoires in COVID-19. Assay used: immunoSEQ multiplex PCR; TCRdb lists only in-frame clones, some missing. In the table there are approximately 260,000 clones, around 89% of which are singletons. Material for sequencing was peripheral blood. The origin of the receptors is a woman in her sixties with COVID-19, enrolled during active disease.

The chain combines TRBV9 with TRBJ1-6; 8 positions match TRBD1. Trimming cost V 3 bases and J 6 bases; bases outside gene matches: 2. There are 14 residues in the CDR3. The germline CDR1 and CDR2 sequences are SGDLS and YYNGEE. CDR3 coding DNA: TGTGCCAGCAGCGCTACAGGGGGTAATTCACCCCTCCACTTT. This gives the protein CASSATGGNSPLHF.

V and J are TRBV4-2 and TRBJ2-3; 9 positions agree with TRBD2. The CDR3 contains 16 residues. V was pared by 0 bases and J by 1 base, with 2 bases of the junction left unmatched. Per the germline V gene, CDR1 is LGHNA and CDR2 is YNFKEQ. The CDR3 is CASSQDLAGGTDTQYF. The CDR3 nucleotides are TGTGCCAGCAGCCAAGATTTAGCGGGGGGCACAGATACGCAGTATTTT.

This chain connects TRBV9 to TRBJ2-1; D is unresolved. The CDR3 runs 11 residues. V was cut by 2 bases and J by 9 bases, with 6 bases left in between. Germline lookup yields CDR1 SGDLS and CDR2 YYNGEE. The DNA for the CDR3 is TGTGCCAGCAGCGTTTCCGGTGAGCAGTTCTTC. Its protein product is CASSVSGEQFF.

CDR3 sequence: CASSLTGGNGELFF. DNA for the CDR3: TGTGCCAGCAGCTTAACAGGGGGCAACGGGGAGCTGTTTTTT. The chain uses TRBV7-3 and TRBJ2-2, with 7 bases aligning to TRBD1. Trimming removed 0 bases from V and 7 bases from J; junction bases left unmatched: 2. Looked up from germline, CDR1 is SGHTA and CDR2 is FQGTGA. The CDR3 is made up of 14 amino acids. Using reference TRBV7-3 and TRBJ2-2 for the parts outside the CDR3, the full variable domain is GAGVSQTPSNKVTEKGKYVELRCDPISGHTALYWYRQSLGQGPEFLIYFQGTGAADDSGLPNDRFFAVRPEGSVSTLKIQRTERGDSAVYLCASSLTGGNGELFFGEGSRLTVL.

This clone was counted a single time. The genes are TRBV19 and TRBJ1-1; possibly TRBD1 for D (5 bases). This CDR3 has 14 residues. Per the germline V gene, CDR1 is LNHDA and CDR2 is SQIVND (reference sequence). V was pared by 3 bases and J by 5 bases, with 13 bases between. In DNA form, the CDR3 reads TGTGCCAGTAGTATGAACTCCGGGGGGACTGAAGCTTTCTTT. Its protein is CASSMNSGGTEAFF.

This chain links TRBV29-1 with TRBJ2-2; no reliable D call. With 1 base removed from V and 1 base from J, the gap between germline ends came to 10 bases. Germline lookup yields CDR1 SQVTM and CDR2 ANQGSEA. CDR3 length: 15 residues. The CDR3 DNA is TGCAGCGTTGAAGGGCCGAGACAGAACACCGGGGAGCTGTTTTTT. It specifies CSVEGPRQNTGELFF.

The rearrangement links TRBV5-5 to TRBJ2-3, with 11 nucleotides matching TRBD2. Unmatched junction bases numbered 4, after V lost 3 bases and J lost 4 bases. CDR1 and CDR2 (germline): SGHKS, YYEKEE (reference sequence). This CDR3 has 15 residues. The chain's CDR3 is CASSSLAGGADTQYF. The DNA for the CDR3 is TGTGCCAGCAGCTCGCTAGCGGGGGGTGCAGATACGCAGTATTTT.

The chain employs TRBV2 and TRBJ2-2; tentative D call: TRBD1 (6 bases). Per germline, CDR1 SNHLY and CDR2 FYNNEI. V was trimmed by 6 bases and J by 6 bases, leaving 14 bases between them. The CDR3 has 14 residues. DNA of the CDR3: TGTGCCAGCAGAAATGTAGGACAGTCCGGGGAGCTGTTTTTT. It codes for CASRNVGQSGELFF.

CDR3 sequence (DNA): TGTGCCAGCAGCTCCCCGGGACAAAACACCGGGGAGCTGTTTTTT. It codes for CASSSPGQNTGELFF. The chain carries TRBV7-2 and TRBJ2-2; tentative D call: TRBD1 (6 bases). The CDR3 sequence is 15 residues long. The germline gives CDR1 SGHTA, CDR2 FQGNSA. V dropped 4 bases and J dropped 2 bases, with 11 bases sitting between them.

The chain has TRBV11-2 and TRBJ1-2, with D possibly matching TRBD1 (6 bases). Germline-derived CDR1 and CDR2 are SGHAT and FQNNGV. V was trimmed by 0 bases and J by 5 bases, leaving 7 bases between them. The CDR3 runs 13 residues. CDR3 DNA sequence: TGTGCCAGCAGCTTAGACGGACAGTATGGCTACACCTTC. Translation gives CASSLDGQYGYTF.

The chain has TRBV4-2 and TRBJ2-1; no clear D gene. The CDR3 covers 14 residues. Per the germline V gene, CDR1 is LGHNA and CDR2 is YNFKEQ. V lost 4 bases to trimming and J lost 8 bases, with 15 bases between them. This chain's CDR3 is CASSLRNRLYEQFF. The CDR3 DNA reads as TGTGCCAGCAGCCTCAGGAATCGCTTGTATGAGCAGTTCTTC.

The rearrangement links TRBV6-5 to TRBJ1-4, with a weak D call TRBD1 (6 bases). CDR1 and CDR2 from the germline V gene are MNHEY and SVGAGI. The CDR3 covers 15 residues. V was cut by 0 bases and J by 7 bases, with 12 bases left in between. Here the CDR3 DNA reads TGTGCCAGCAGTTACTCTTCAGGGGAGGGTGAAAAACTGTTTTTT. Translation: CASSYSSGEGEKLFF.

The rearrangement joins TRBV6-5 to TRBJ2-7, with D tentatively TRBD2 (5 bases). The CDR3 is made up of 14 amino acids. Trimming took off 8 bases at V and 2 bases at J, with 16 bases between the two ends. In germline, CDR1 is MNHEY, CDR2 SVGAGI. The CDR3 DNA reads TGTGCCAGCGGATCCGGGGTGGCGGCCTACGAGCAGTACTTC. It encodes CASGSGVAAYEQYF.

This clone occurred a few times. The V and J genes are TRBV7-9 and TRBJ1-1; tentative D call: TRBD1 (5 bases). The ends were cut back, 4 bases at V and 0 bases at J, with 12 bases in the middle. CDR3 size: 15 residues. Germline V lookup: CDR1 SEHNR, CDR2 FQNEAQ (reference sequence). Written as DNA, the CDR3 is TGTGCCAGCAGCTCCTTGGGGGGATTGAACACTGAAGCTTTCTTT. Translation gives CASSSLGGLNTEAFF. Complete variable domain (other parts from reference TRBV7-9 and TRBJ1-1): DTGVSQNPRHKITKRGQNVTFRCDPISEHNRLYWYRQTLGQGPEFLTYFQNEAQLEKSRLLSDRFSAERPKGSFSTLEIQRTEQGDSAMYLCASSSLGGLNTEAFFGQGTRLTVV.

This rearrangement joins TRBV5-1 to TRBJ2-4, with 7 bases that match TRBD1. This CDR3 has 14 residues. Germline V gene lookup returns CDR1 SGHRS and CDR2 YFSETQ. Trimming removed 2 bases from V and 4 bases from J; junction bases left unmatched: 3. The CDR3 reads CASSFGTVKNIQYF. The DNA for the CDR3 is TGCGCCAGCAGCTTCGGGACAGTAAAAAACATTCAGTACTTC.

The V and J genes are TRBV2 and TRBJ1-1, with no clear D. V was clipped by 5 bases and J by 0 bases, with 4 bases between them. The CDR3 loop spans 12 amino acids. The germline V gene has CDR1 SNHLY and CDR2 FYNNEI. CDR3 nucleotide sequence: TGTGCCAGCAGTTACATGAACACTGAAGCTTTCTTT. This codes for CASSYMNTEAFF.

The chain uses TRBV19 and TRBJ1-2, with 10 bases lining up with TRBD1. This CDR3 contains 14 residues. V trimming: 5 bases; J trimming: 3 bases; junction bases outside the gene matches: 3. Per germline, CDR1 LNHDA and CDR2 SQIVND (reference sequence). This CDR3 reads CASSGGTGDYGYTF. CDR3 bases: TGTGCCAGTAGTGGCGGGACAGGGGACTATGGCTACACCTTC.

This clone was picked up one time. CDR3 DNA sequence: TGCGCCAGCAGCCACGGCCTTTCCGGACAGGGAAATCAGCCCCAGCATTTT. This sequence encodes CASSHGLSGQGNQPQHF. The chain has TRBV4-1 and TRBJ1-5; 8 positions match TRBD1. There are 17 residues in the CDR3. Germline CDR1 reads MGHRA; CDR2 reads YSYEKL. Trimming at V came to 3 bases and at J to 4 bases, leaving 11 bases not matched to a gene.

This clone was seen once. V is TRBV19 and J is TRBJ1-5; TRBD1 matches at 8 bases. Germline V gene sequence: CDR1 LNHDA, CDR2 SQIVND (reference sequence). There are 15 residues in the CDR3. Germline trimming cut 5 bases from V and 2 bases from J; bases unmatched to any gene: 5. The CDR3 protein is CASSLRTGRNQPQHF. The CDR3 DNA reads as TGTGCCAGTAGTTTAAGGACAGGGCGCAATCAGCCCCAGCATTTT.

This clone was seen once. Here the CDR3 DNA reads TGTGCCTGGAGTCCGGGACAGGATAGCGGCTACACCTTC. It translates to CAWSPGQDSGYTF. The V gene is TRBV30, the J gene TRBJ1-2, with 8 positions matching TRBD1. Trimming cost V 2 bases and J 8 bases; bases outside gene matches: 7. The CDR3 has 13 residues. Germline V gives CDR1 GTSNPN, CDR2 SVGIG (reference sequence).